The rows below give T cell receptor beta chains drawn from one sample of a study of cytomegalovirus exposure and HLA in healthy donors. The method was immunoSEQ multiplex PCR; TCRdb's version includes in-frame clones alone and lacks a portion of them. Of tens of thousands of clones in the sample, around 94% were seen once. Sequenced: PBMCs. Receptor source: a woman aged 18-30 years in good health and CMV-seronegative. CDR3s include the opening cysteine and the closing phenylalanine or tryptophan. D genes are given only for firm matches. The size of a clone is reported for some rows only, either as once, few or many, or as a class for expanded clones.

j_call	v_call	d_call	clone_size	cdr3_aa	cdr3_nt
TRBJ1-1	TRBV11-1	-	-	CASSPWSEDTEAFF	TGTGCCAGCAGCCCCTGGTCCGAGGACACTGAAGCTTTCTTT
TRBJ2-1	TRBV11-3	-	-	CASSISGGGEQFF	TGTGCCAGCAGCATCAGCGGAGGCGGTGAGCAGTTCTTC
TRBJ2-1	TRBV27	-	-	CASSLGARPYNEQFF	TGTGCCAGCAGTCTAGGAGCCCGACCCTACAATGAGCAGTTCTTC
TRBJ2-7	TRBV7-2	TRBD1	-	CASSLGQGARNEQYF	TGTGCCAGCAGCTTAGGTCAGGGGGCGAGAAACGAGCAGTACTTC
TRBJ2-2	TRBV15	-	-	CATSQGTDNTGELFF	TGTGCCACCAGCCAAGGGACTGATAACACCGGGGAGCTGTTTTTT
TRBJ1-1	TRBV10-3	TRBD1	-	CAIRDSTGSITEAFF	TGTGCCATCAGGGACTCGACAGGGTCTATTACTGAAGCTTTCTTT
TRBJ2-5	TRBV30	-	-	CAWSARSVRGTQYF	TGTGCCTGGAGTGCCCGGAGTGTTCGGGGGACCCAGTACTTC
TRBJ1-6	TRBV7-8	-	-	CASSLAFSVYNSPLHF	TGTGCCAGCAGCTTAGCATTTTCAGTCTATAATTCACCCCTCCACTTT
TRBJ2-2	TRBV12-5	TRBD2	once	CASVSGSANTGELFF	TGTGCTAGTGTCAGCGGGAGCGCGAACACCGGGGAGCTGTTTTTT
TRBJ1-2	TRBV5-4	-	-	CASSFTGINYGYTF	TGTGCCAGCAGCTTTACGGGAATTAACTATGGCTACACCTTC
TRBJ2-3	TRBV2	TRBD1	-	CASSPPTGVGTDTQYF	TGTGCCAGCAGCCCACCGACAGGGGTAGGCACAGATACGCAGTATTTT
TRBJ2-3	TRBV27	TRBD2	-	CASSLLGGRRTDTQYF	TGTGCCAGCAGTTTATTGGGCGGGAGAAGGACAGATACGCAGTATTTT
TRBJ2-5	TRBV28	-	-	CASSLGRGQFPETQYF	TGTGCCAGCAGTTTAGGCCGTGGACAGTTTCCAGAGACCCAGTACTTC
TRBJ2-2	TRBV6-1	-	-	CASSEAPFGAGELFF	TGTGCCAGCAGTGAAGCCCCCTTTGGGGCTGGCGAGCTGTTTTTT
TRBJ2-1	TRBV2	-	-	CASTGDGGLGEQFF	TGTGCCAGCACCGGGGACGGGGGACTGGGTGAGCAGTTCTTC
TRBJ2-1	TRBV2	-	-	CASDSYNEQFF	TGTGCCAGCGACAGCTACAATGAGCAGTTCTTC
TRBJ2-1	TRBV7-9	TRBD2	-	CASSSSGDIYNEQFF	TGTGCCAGCAGCTCTAGCGGGGATATCTACAATGAGCAGTTCTTC
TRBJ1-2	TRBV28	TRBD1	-	CASTPPGQGLPDYGYTF	TGTGCCAGCACCCCACCGGGACAGGGATTACCTGACTATGGCTACACCTTC
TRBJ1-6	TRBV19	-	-	CASTPGWNYNSPLHF	TGTGCCAGTACGCCAGGATGGAACTATAATTCACCCCTCCACTTT
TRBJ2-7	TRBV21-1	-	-	CASSKYRFGYTGATGLAGGYEQYF	TGTGCCAGCAGCAAATACCGCTTCGGCTATACAGGGGCCACGGGACTAGCGGGAGGCTATGAGCAGTACTTC
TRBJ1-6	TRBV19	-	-	CASSIQVWDSPLHF	TGTGCCAGTAGTATACAGGTTTGGGATTCACCCCTCCACTTT
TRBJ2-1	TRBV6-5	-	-	CASSTSSSNEQFF	TGTGCCAGCAGTACTTCTAGCAGCAATGAGCAGTTCTTC
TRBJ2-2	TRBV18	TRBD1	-	CASSHRDRDTGELFF	TGTGCCAGCTCACACCGGGACAGGGACACCGGGGAGCTGTTTTTT
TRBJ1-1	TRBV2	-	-	CASSEVYTEAFF	TGTGCCAGCAGTGAAGTATACACTGAAGCTTTCTTT
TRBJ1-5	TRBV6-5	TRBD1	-	CASSTSTGGGQPQHF	TGTGCCAGCAGTACCTCCACAGGGGGAGGCCAGCCCCAGCATTTT
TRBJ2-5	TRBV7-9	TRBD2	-	CASSSIAGPPGTQYF	TGTGCCAGCAGCTCCATAGCGGGACCACCTGGGACCCAGTACTTC
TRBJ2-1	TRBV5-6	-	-	CASSWEEDEPYNEQFF	TGTGCCAGCAGCTGGGAGGAAGACGAACCCTACAATGAGCAGTTCTTC
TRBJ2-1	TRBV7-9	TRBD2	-	CASSPGLAERNEQFF	TGTGCCAGCAGCCCGGGACTAGCGGAACGCAATGAGCAGTTCTTC
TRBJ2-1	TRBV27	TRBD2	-	CASKLAGYNEQFF	TGTGCCAGCAAACTAGCGGGTTACAATGAGCAGTTCTTC
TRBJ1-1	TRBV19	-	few	CASSRRGMDEAFF	TGTGCCAGTAGTAGACGGGGGATGGATGAAGCTTTCTTT
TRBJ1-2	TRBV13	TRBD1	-	CASRQQDRADGYTF	TGTGCCAGCAGACAACAGGACAGGGCGGATGGCTACACCTTC
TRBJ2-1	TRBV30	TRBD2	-	CAWSPGLNNEQFF	TGTGCCTGGAGCCCGGGACTAAACAATGAGCAGTTCTTC
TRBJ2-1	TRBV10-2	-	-	CASSPGYNEQFF	TGCGCCAGCAGCCCCGGGTACAATGAGCAGTTCTTC
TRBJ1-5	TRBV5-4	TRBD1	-	CASSLTGSNQPQHF	TGTGCCAGCAGTTTGACAGGGAGCAATCAGCCCCAGCATTTT
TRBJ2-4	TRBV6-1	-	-	CASSEGTVVILIAKNIQYF	TGTGCCAGCAGTGAAGGGACAGTAGTCATCCTTATAGCCAAAAACATTCAGTACTTC
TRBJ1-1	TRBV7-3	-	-	CASSLTVDTEAFF	TGTGCCAGCAGCTTAACCGTCGACACTGAAGCTTTCTTT
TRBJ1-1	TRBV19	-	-	CASSNTGGAKDTEAFF	TGTGCCAGTAGTAATACGGGGGGCGCGAAGGATACTGAAGCTTTCTTT
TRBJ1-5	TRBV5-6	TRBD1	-	CASSFRGQPHDQPQHF	TGTGCCAGCAGCTTTAGGGGACAGCCTCACGATCAGCCCCAGCATTTT
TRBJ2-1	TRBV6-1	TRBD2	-	CASSVWTSGSSNEQFF	TGTGCCAGCAGTGTTTGGACTAGCGGGAGTAGTAATGAGCAGTTCTTC
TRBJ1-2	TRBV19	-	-	CASKPDRRPLNYGYTF	TGTGCCAGTAAACCGGACAGAAGACCCCTTAACTATGGCTACACCTTC
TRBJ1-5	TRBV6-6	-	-	CASSYSIGGNQPQHF	TGTGCCAGCAGTTACTCGATCGGGGGCAATCAGCCCCAGCATTTT
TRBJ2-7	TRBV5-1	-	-	CASSYLSQEQYEQYF	TGCGCCAGCAGCTATTTATCCCAGGAACAGTACGAGCAGTACTTC